What follows is one T cell receptor (beta chain) and its context. The sample comes from a study of blood T cell repertoires in COVID-19. As for the study in general: From the United States, Italy and Spain came samples of acute and convalescent COVID-19. T cells, B-cell-depleted T cells, or PBMCs provided the cDNA or gDNA that served as material.

This table comes from immunoSEQ multiplex PCR, and its TCRdb copy is limited to in-frame clones, with some not included. The sample records over 70,000 clones, more than 70% being singletons. Per the germline V gene, CDR1 is SGDLS and CDR2 is YYNGEE. Unmatched junction bases numbered 9, after V lost 3 bases and J lost 4 bases. There are 18 residues in the CDR3. Input material: peripheral blood. This TCR came from an elderly woman with acute or convalescent COVID-19. This sequence joins TRBV9 and TRBJ2-1; 14 positions agree with TRBD2. The DNA of the CDR3 is TGTGCCAGCAGCGCCGCCGGGACTAGCGGGGGATTATACAATGAGCAGTTCTTC. Translation: CASSAAGTSGGLYNEQFF.